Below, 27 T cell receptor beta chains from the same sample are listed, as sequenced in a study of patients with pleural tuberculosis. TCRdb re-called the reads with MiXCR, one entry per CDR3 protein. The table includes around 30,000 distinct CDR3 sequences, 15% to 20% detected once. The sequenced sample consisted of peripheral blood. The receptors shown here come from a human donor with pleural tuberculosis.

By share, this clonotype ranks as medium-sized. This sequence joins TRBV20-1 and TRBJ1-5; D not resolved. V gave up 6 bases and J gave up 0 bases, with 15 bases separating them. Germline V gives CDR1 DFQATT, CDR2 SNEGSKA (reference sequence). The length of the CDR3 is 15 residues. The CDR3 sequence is CSAMVRVGSNQPQHF. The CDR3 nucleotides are TGCAGTGCGATGGTTCGGGTGGGTAGCAATCAGCCCCAGCATTTT.

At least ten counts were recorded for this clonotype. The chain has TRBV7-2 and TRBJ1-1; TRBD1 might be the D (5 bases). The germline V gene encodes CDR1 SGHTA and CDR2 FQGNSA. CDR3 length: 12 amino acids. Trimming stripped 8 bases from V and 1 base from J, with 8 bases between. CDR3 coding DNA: TGTGCCAGCCGCGGGGGGAACACTGAAGCTTTCTTT. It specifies CASRGGNTEAFF.

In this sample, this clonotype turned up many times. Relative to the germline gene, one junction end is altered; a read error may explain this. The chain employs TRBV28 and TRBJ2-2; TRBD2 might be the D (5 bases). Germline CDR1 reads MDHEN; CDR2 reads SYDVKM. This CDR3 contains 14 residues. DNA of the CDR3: TGTGCCAGCAGTTTATTCGGGTACACCGGGGAGCTGCTTTTT. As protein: CASSLFGYTGELLF.

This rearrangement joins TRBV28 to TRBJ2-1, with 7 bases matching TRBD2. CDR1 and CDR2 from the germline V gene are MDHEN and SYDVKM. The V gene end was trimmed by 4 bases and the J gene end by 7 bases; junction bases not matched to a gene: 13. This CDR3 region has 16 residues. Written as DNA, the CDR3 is TGTGCCAGCAGTTCTGGGGCTAGCGGAGTGATGAATGAGCAGTTCTTC. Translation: CASSSGASGVMNEQFF.

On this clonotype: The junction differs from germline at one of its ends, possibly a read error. The CDR3 DNA is TGTGCCAGCAGCCTCGGGACCTACAGCAAACAGCCCCAGCATTTT. This sequence encodes CASSLGTYSKQPQHF. V is TRBV7-9 and J is TRBJ1-5, with a weak D call TRBD1 (5 bases). There are 15 residues in the CDR3. Germline CDR1 and CDR2: SEHNR and FQNEAQ (reference sequence).

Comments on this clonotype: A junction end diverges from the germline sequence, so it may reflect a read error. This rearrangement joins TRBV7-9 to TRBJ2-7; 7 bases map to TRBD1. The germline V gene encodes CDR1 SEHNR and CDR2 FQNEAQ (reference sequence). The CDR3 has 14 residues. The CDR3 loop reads CARSFGDSPYEQYF. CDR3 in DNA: TGTGCCCGCAGCTTCGGGGACAGCCCCTACGAGCAGTACTTC.

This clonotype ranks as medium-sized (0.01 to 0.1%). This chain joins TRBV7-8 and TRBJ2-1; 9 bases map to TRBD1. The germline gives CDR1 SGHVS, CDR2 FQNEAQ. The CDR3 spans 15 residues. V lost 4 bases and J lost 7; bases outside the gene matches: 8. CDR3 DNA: TGTGCCAGCAGCTCTTACAGGGGGCGTGGGAATGAGCAGTTCTTC. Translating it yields CASSSYRGRGNEQFF.

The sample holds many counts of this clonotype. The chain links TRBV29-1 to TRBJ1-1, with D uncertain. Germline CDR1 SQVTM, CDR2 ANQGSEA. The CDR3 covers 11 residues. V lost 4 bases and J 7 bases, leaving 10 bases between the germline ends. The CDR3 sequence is CSVGALGEAFF. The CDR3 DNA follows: TGCAGCGTTGGGGCCCTAGGTGAAGCTTTCTTT.

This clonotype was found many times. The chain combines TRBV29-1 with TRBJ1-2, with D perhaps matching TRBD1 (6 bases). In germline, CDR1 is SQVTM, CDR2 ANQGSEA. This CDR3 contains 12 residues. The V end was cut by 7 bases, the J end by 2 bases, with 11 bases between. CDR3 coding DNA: TGCAGCGCCGACAGGCAAAACTATGGCTACACCTTC. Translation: CSADRQNYGYTF.

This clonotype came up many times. The CDR3 spells CSARKSSGNTIYF. The CDR3, as DNA: TGCAGTGCTAGAAAGAGCTCTGGAAACACCATATATTTT. V and J are TRBV20-1 and TRBJ1-3, with D unresolved. V shed 2 bases and J shed 0 bases, with 5 bases lying between them. Looked up from germline, CDR1 is DFQATT and CDR2 is SNEGSKA (reference sequence). CDR3 length equals 13 residues.

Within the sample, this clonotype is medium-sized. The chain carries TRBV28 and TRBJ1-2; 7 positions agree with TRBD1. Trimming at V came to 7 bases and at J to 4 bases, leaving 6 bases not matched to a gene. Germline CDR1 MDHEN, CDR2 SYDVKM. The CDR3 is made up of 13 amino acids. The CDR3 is CASTETGPYGYTF. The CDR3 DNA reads TGTGCCAGCACCGAGACAGGGCCCTATGGCTACACCTTC.

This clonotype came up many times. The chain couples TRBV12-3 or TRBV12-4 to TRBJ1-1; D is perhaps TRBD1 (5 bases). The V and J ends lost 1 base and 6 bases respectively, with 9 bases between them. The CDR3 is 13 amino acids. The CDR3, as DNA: TGTGCCAGCAGTTTAGTGCAGGGATCTGAAGCTTTCTTT. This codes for CASSLVQGSEAFF.

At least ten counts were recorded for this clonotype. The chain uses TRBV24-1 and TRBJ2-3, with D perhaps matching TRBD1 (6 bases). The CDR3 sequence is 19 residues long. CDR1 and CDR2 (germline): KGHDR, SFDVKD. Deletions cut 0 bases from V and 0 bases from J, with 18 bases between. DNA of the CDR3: TGTGCCACCAGTGATTTGCAACTGAGACAGGATACTAGCACAGATACGCAGTATTTT. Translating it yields CATSDLQLRQDTSTDTQYF.

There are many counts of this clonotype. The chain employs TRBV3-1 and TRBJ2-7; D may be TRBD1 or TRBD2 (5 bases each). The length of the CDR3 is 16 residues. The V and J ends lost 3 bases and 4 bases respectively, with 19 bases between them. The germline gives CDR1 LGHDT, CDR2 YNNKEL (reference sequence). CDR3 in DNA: TGTGCCAGCAGCCATCCGAGGGTAAGGGGAATTTACGAGCAGTACTTC. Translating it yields CASSHPRVRGIYEQYF.

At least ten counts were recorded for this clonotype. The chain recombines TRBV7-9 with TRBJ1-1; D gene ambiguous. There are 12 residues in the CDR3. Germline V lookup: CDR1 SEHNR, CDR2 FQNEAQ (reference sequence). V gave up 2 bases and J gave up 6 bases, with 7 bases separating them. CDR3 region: CASSLHGAEAFF. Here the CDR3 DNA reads TGTGCCAGCAGCTTACACGGCGCTGAAGCTTTCTTT. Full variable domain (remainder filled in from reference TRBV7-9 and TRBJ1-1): DTGVSQNPRHKITKRGQNVTFRCDPISEHNRLYWYRQTLGQGPEFLTYFQNEAQLEKSRLLSDRFSAERPKGSFSTLEIQRTEQGDSAMYLCASSLHGAEAFFGQGTRLTVV.

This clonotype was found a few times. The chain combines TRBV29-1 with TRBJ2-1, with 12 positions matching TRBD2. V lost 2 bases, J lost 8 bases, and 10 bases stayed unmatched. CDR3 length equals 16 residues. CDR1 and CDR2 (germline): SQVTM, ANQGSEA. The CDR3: CSVESGLAGGGDEQFF. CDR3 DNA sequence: TGCAGCGTTGAATCGGGACTAGCGGGTGGAGGTGATGAGCAGTTCTTC.

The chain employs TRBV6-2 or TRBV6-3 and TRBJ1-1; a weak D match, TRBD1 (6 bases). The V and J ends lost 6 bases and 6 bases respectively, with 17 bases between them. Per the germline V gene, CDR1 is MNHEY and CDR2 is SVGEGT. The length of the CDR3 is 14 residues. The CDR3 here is CASRDHGGPPEAFF. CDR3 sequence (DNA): TGTGCCAGCAGGGACCACGGGGGCCCCCCTGAAGCTTTCTTT.

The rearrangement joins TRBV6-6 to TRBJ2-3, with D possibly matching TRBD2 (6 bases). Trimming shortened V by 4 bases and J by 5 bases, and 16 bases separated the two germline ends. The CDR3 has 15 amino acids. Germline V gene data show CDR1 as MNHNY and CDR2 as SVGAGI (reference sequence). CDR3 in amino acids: CASSCLADGRDTQYF. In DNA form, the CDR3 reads TGTGCCAGCAGTTGCTTGGCGGACGGGAGAGATACGCAGTATTTT.

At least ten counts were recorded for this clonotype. Written as DNA, the CDR3 is TGCAGCGTTACGACAGGCGAAGCTTTCTTT. It encodes CSVTTGEAFF. The chain links TRBV29-1 to TRBJ1-1; a possible D gene is TRBD1 (6 bases). Germline-derived CDR1 and CDR2 are SQVTM and ANQGSEA. V lost 5 bases and J lost 8, with 9 bases in between. The CDR3 is made up of 10 amino acids.

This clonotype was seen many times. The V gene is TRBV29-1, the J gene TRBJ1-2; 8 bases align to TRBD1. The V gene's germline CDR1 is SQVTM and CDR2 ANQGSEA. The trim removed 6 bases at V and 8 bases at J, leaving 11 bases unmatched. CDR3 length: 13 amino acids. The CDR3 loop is CSVPPDRVGGYTF. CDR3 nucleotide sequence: TGCAGCGTGCCCCCGGACAGGGTGGGAGGCTACACCTTC.

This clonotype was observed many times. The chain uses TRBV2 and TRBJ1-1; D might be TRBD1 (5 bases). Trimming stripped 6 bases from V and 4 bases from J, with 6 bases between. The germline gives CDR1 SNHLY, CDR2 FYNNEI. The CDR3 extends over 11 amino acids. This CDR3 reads CASRGATEAFF. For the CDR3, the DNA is TGTGCCAGCAGAGGGGCCACTGAAGCTTTCTTT.

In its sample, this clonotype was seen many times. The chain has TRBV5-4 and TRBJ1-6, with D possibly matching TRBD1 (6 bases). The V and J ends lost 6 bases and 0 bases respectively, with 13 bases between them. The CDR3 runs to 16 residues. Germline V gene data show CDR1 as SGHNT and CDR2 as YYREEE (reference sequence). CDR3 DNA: TGTGCCAGCAAAAGATCGGACAGCTCCTATAATTCACCCCTCCACTTT. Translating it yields CASKRSDSSYNSPLHF.

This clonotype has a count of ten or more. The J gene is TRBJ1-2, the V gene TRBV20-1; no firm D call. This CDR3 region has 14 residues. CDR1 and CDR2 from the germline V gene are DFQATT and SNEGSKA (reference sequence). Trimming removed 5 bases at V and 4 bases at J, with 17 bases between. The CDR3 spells CSAGYPGMGYGYTF. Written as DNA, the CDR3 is TGCAGTGCTGGTTATCCGGGCATGGGCTATGGCTACACCTTC.

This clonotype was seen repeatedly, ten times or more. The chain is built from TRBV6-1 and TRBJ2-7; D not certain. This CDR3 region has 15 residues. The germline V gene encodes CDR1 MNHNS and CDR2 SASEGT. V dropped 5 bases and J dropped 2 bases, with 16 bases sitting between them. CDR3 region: CASSTPIDGPYEQYF. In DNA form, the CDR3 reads TGTGCCAGCAGTACCCCAATCGACGGACCCTACGAGCAGTACTTC.

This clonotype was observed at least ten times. CDR3 loop: CSVDGFRTGTTEAFF. The CDR3 DNA sequence: TGCAGCGTTGATGGCTTTAGGACAGGGACCACTGAAGCTTTCTTT. V is TRBV29-1 and J is TRBJ1-1; 8 bases line up with TRBD1. From germline, CDR1 is SQVTM and CDR2 ANQGSEA. This CDR3 contains 15 residues. Trimming cost V 3 bases and J 4 bases; bases outside gene matches: 10.

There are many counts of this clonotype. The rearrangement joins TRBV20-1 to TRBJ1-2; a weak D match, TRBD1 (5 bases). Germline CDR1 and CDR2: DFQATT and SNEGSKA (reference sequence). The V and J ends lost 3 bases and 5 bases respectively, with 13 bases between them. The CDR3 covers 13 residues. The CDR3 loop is CSARGPGTYGYTF. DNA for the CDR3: TGCAGTGCTAGGGGGCCGGGCACTTATGGCTACACCTTC.

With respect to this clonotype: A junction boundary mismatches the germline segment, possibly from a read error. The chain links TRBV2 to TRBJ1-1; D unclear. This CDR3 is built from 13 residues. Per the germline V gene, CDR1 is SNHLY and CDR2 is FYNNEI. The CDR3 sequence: CASSLSDYIEALF. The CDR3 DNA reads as TGTGCCAGCAGTTTATCAGACTACATTGAAGCTCTCTTT.